Given below is one T cell receptor (beta chain) in context. What it binds is not known. This specimen belongs to a study of T cells after posttransplantation cyclophosphamide. The CDR3 covers 16 residues. Germline values: CDR1 MNHNY, CDR2 SVGAGI (reference sequence). The J segment lost 1 base and the V segment lost 5 bases, leaving 8 bases of the junction unmatched. Produced via immunoSEQ multiplex PCR; TCRdb's table is partial and in-frame only. The sample carries about 9,900 clones, approximately 90% recorded once. Regarding the study as a whole: Skin or GI-infiltrating T cells shared few TRB sequences with blood. Recipient CMV seropositivity and CMV reactivation strongly tracked TRB clonality.

Sampled 1 year posttransplant, controls received myeloablative marrow transplants, methotrexate and a calcineurin inhibitor. The rearrangement joins TRBV6-6 to TRBJ1-3; TRBD1 agrees at 7 bases. The TCR sequence derives from a male patient aged 30 to 39 who received an allogeneic stem cell transplant from an unrelated donor, was CMV-positive, and had no GVHD. The graft donor may account for some of the T cells. Sequencing used PBMCs, obtained after an allogeneic stem cell transplant with a calcineurin inhibitor and methotrexate. CDR3 region: CASSPPGQTSGNTIYF. In DNA form, the CDR3 reads TGTGCCAGCAGTCCCCCGGGACAGACTTCTGGAAACACCATATATTTT.